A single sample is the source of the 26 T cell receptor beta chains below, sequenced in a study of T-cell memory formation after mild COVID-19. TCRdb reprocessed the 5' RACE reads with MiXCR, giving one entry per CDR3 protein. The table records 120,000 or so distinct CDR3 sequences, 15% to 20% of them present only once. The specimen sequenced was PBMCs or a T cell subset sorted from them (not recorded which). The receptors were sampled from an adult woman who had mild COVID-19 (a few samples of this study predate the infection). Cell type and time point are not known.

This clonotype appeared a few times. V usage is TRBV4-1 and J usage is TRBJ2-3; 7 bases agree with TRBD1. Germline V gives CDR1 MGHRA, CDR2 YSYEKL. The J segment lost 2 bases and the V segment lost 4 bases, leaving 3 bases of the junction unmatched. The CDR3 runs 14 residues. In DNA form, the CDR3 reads TGCGCCAGCAGCCGCGACAGGGACACAGATACGCAGTATTTT. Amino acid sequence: CASSRDRDTDTQYF.

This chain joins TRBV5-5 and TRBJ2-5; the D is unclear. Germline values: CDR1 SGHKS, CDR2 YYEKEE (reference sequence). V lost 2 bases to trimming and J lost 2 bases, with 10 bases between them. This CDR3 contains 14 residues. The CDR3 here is CASSFLSLQETQYF. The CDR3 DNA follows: TGTGCCAGCAGCTTCTTGTCCTTGCAAGAGACCCAGTACTTC. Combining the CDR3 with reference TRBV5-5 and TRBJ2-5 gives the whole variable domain DAGVTQSPTHLIKTRGQQVTLRCSPISGHKSVSWYQQVLGQGPQFIFQYYEKEERGRGNFPDRFSARQFPNYSSELNVNALLLGDSALYLCASSFLSLQETQYFGPGTRLLVL.

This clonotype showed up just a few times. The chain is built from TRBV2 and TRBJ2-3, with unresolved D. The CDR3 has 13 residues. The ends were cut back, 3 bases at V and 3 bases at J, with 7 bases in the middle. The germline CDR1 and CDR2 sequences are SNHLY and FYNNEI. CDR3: CASSERTTDTQYF. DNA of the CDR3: TGTGCCAGCAGTGAGCGGACGACAGATACGCAGTATTTT.

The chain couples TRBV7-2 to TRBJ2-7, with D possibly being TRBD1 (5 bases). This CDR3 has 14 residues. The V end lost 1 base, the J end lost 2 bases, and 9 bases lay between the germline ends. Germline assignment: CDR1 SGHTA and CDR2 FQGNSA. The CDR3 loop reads CASSLVTRAYEQYF. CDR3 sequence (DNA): TGTGCCAGCAGCTTAGTCACCAGGGCCTACGAGCAGTACTTC.

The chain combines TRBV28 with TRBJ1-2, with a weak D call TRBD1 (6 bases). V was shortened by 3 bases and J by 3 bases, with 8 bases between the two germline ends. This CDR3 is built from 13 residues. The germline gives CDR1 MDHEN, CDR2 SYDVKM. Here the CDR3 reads CASSLQGYYGYTF. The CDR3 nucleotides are TGTGCCAGCAGTTTGCAGGGGTACTATGGCTACACCTTC.

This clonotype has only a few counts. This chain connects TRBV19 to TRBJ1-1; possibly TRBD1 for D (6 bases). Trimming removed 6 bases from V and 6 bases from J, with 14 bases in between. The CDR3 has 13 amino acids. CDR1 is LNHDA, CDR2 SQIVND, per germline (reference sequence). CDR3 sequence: CASSELRGAEAFF. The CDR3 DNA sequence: TGTGCCAGTAGCGAACTGAGGGGGGCTGAAGCTTTCTTT.

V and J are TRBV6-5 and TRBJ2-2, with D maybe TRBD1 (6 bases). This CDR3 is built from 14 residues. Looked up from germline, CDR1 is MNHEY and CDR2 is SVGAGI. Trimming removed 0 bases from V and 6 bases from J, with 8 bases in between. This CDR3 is CASSYSQGPGELFF. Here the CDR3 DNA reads TGTGCCAGCAGTTACTCTCAGGGGCCCGGGGAGCTGTTTTTT.

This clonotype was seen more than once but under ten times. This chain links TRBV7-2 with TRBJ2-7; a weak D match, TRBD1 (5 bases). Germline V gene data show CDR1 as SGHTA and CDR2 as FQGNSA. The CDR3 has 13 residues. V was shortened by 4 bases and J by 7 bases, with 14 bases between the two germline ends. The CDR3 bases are TGTGCCAGCAGCTCAGGTTGGGGCTGGGAGCAGTACTTC. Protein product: CASSSGWGWEQYF.

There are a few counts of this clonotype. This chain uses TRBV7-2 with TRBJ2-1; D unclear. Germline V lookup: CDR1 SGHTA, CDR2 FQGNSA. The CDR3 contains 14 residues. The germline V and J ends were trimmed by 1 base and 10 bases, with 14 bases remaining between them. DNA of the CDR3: TGTGCCAGCAGCTTAGGCGGTATGGGTCACGAGCAGTTCTTC. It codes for CASSLGGMGHEQFF.

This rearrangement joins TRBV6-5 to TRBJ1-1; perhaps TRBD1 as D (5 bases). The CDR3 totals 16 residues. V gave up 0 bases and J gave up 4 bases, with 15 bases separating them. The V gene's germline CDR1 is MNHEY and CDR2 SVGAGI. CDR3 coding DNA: TGTGCCAGCAGTTACTCTGGGACCACCTTTGCCACTGAAGCTTTCTTT. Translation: CASSYSGTTFATEAFF.

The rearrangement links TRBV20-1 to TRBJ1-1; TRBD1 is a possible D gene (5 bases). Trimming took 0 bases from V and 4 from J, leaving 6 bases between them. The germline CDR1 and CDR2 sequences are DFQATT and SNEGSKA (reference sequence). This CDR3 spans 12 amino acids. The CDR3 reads CSARDGATEAFF. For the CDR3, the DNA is TGCAGTGCTAGAGACGGGGCCACTGAAGCTTTCTTT.

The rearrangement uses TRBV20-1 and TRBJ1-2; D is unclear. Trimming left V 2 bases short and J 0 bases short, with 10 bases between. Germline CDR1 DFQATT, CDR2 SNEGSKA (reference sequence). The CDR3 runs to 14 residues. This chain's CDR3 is CSARPGTTNYGYTF. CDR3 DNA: TGCAGTGCTAGACCAGGCACCACTAACTATGGCTACACCTTC.

In DNA, the CDR3 is TGCGCCAGCCACCCTGGGACTAGCGGGGGGCTAGCCAAAAACATTCAGTACTTC. Its protein is CASHPGTSGGLAKNIQYF. V and J are TRBV5-1 and TRBJ2-4; TRBD2 matches 15 bases. Germline CDR1 SGHRS, CDR2 YFSETQ. V lost 7 bases to trimming and J lost 0 bases; unmatched junction nucleotides: 8. The length of the CDR3 is 18 residues.

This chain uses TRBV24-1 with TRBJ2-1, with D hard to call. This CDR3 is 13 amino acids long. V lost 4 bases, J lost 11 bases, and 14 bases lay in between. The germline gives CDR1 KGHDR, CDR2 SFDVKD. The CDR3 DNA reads TGTGCCACCAGTGACCCCGCAAGGCCCCAGCAGTTCTTC. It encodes CATSDPARPQQFF.

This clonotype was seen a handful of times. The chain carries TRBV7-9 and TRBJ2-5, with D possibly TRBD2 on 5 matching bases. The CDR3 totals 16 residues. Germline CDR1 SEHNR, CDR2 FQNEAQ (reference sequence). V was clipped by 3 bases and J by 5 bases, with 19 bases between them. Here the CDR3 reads CASSLGPGTGWETQYF. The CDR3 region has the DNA TGTGCCAGCAGCTTGGGCCCGGGAACTGGCTGGGAGACCCAGTACTTC. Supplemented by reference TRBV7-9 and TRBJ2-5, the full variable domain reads DTGVSQNPRHKITKRGQNVTFRCDPISEHNRLYWYRQTLGQGPEFLTYFQNEAQLEKSRLLSDRFSAERPKGSFSTLEIQRTEQGDSAMYLCASSLGPGTGWETQYFGPGTRLLVL.

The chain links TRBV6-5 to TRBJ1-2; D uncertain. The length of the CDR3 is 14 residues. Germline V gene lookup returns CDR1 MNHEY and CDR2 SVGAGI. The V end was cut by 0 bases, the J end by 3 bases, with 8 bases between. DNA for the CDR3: TGTGCCAGCAGTTACTCGACGGCGTACTATGGCTACACCTTC. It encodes CASSYSTAYYGYTF.

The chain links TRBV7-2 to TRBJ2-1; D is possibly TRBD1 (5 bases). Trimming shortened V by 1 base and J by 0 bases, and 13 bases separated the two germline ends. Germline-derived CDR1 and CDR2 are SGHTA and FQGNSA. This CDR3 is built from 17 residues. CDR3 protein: CASSLDSGASSYNEQFF. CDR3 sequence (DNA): TGTGCCAGCAGCTTAGATAGTGGGGCGAGCTCCTACAATGAGCAGTTCTTC.

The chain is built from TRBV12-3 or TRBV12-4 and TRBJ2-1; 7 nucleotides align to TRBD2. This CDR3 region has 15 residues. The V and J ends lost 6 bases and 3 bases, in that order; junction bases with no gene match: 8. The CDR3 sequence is CASSARAGSYNEQFF. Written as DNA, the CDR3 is TGTGCCAGCAGCGCCCGAGCGGGGAGCTACAATGAGCAGTTCTTC.

CDR3 DNA sequence: TGTGCCAGCAGGCGGGACACCCTGGGGACAGATACGCAGTATTTT. Protein product: CASRRDTLGTDTQYF. The chain has TRBV5-5 and TRBJ2-3; D tentatively reads TRBD1 or TRBD2 (6 bases each). V lost 5 bases to trimming and J lost 3 bases, with 16 bases between them. Germline CDR1 is SGHKS and CDR2 is YYEKEE (reference sequence). This CDR3 spans 15 amino acids.

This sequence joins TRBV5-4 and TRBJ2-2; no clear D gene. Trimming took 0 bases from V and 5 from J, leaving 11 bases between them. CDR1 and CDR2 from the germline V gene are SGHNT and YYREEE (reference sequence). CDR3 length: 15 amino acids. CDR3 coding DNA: TGTGCCAGCAGCTTGGCGGGCCATTCTACCGGGGAGCTGTTTTTT. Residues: CASSLAGHSTGELFF.

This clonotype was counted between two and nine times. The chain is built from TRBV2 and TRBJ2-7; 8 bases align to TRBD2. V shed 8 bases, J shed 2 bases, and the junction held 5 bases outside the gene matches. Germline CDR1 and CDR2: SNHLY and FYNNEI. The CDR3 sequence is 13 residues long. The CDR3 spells CASGRAGAYEQYF. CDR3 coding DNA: TGTGCCAGCGGACGAGCGGGGGCCTACGAGCAGTACTTC.

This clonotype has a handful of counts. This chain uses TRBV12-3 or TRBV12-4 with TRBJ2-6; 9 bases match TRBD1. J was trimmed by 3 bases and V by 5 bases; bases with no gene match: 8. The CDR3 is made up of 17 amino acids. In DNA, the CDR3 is TGTGCCAGCAGTCCAACAGGGGGCGCGGATGGGGCCAACGTCCTGACTTTC. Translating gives CASSPTGGADGANVLTF.

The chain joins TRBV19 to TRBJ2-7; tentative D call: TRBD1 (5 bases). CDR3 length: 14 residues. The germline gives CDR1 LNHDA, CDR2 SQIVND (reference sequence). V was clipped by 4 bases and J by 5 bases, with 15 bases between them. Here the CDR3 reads CASSNVGDLNEQYF. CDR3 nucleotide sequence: TGTGCCAGTAGTAACGTAGGGGATTTGAACGAGCAGTACTTC.

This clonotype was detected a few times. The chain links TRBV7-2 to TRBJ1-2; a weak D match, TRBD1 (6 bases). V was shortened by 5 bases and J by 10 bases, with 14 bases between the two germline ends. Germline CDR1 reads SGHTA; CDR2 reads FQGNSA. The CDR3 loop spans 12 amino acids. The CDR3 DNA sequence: TGTGCCAGCAGCCCCCGACAGGCGGTCTACACCTTC. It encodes CASSPRQAVYTF.

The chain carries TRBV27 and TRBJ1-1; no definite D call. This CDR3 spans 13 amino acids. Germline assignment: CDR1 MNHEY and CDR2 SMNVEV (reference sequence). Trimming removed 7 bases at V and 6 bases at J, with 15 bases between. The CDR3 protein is CASKEEPNAEAFF. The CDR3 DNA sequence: TGTGCCAGCAAGGAGGAGCCAAACGCTGAAGCTTTCTTT.

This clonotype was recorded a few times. The DNA of the CDR3 is TGTGCCAGCAGCCTAGGACTAGCGGGAGAAGGGAATGAGCAGTTCTTC. Protein: CASSLGLAGEGNEQFF. The rearrangement links TRBV4-2 to TRBJ2-1; TRBD2 aligns across 13 bases. J was trimmed by 7 bases and V by 4 bases; bases with no gene match: 7. In germline, CDR1 is LGHNA, CDR2 YNFKEQ. The CDR3 extends over 16 amino acids.